The 18 T cell receptor beta chains below all came from one sample that was sequenced in a study of T cell responses to AZD1222 COVID-19 vaccine. TCRdb keeps only in-frame clones here, not all; method: immunoSEQ multiplex PCR. The table has roughly 110,000 clones, under 95% seen once. Specimen: peripheral blood, collected on day 0 of AZD1222 vaccination. The receptors here all came from an adult in good health.

The chain employs TRBV5-5 and TRBJ2-3; 15 bases agree with TRBD2. This CDR3 spans 19 amino acids. The germline CDR1 and CDR2 sequences are SGHKS and YYEKEE (reference sequence). Trimming cost V 3 bases and J 2 bases; bases outside gene matches: 10. CDR3 sequence reads: CASSYSGTSGGSITDTQYF. The CDR3 region has the DNA TGTGCCAGCAGCTATTCTGGGACTAGCGGGGGGTCCATCACAGATACGCAGTATTTT.

CDR3 sequence reads: CASSHDRGTEKLFF. CDR3 sequence (DNA): TGCGCCAGCAGCCACGACAGGGGAACCGAAAAACTGTTTTTT. V usage is TRBV4-1 and J usage is TRBJ1-4; 8 nucleotides match TRBD1. CDR3 size: 14 residues. CDR1 and CDR2 (germline): MGHRA, YSYEKL. V lost 3 bases to trimming and J lost 8 bases; unmatched junction nucleotides: 5.

The chain carries TRBV7-8 and TRBJ1-5, with D unclear. This CDR3 contains 17 residues. CDR1 is SGHVS and CDR2 is FQNEAQ in the germline V gene. V lost 1 base to trimming and J lost 0 bases, with 13 bases between them. CDR3 DNA sequence: TGTGCCAGCAGCTTAGAGGTTGGTCCGTATAGCAATCAGCCCCAGCATTTT. Translated: CASSLEVGPYSNQPQHF. Drawing the rest from reference TRBV7-8 and TRBJ1-5, the complete variable domain is GAGVSQSPRYKVAKRGQDVALRCDPISGHVSLFWYQQALGQGPEFLTYFQNEAQLDKSGLPSDRFFAERPEGSVSTLKIQRTQQEDSAVYLCASSLEVGPYSNQPQHFGDGTRLSIL.

This clone has just a few counts. An end of the junction does not agree with germline; a read error may underlie this. Distinct nucleotide sequences in the sample also encode this CDR3. V usage is TRBV7-3 and J usage is TRBJ2-1; 9 bases align to TRBD2. The germline V gene encodes CDR1 SGHTA and CDR2 FQGTGA. The length of the CDR3 is 16 residues. Written as DNA, the CDR3 is TGCGCCAGCCGCCCCGGGGGCGGGGGGGCGTACAATGAGCAGTTCTTC. As protein: CASRPGGGGAYNEQFF.

This clone was observed a single time. The rearrangement links TRBV7-8 to TRBJ2-2, with 7 nucleotides matching TRBD1. CDR1 is SGHVS and CDR2 is FQNEAQ in the germline V gene. The CDR3 covers 16 residues. With V trimmed by 6 bases and J by 0 bases, 7 bases remained unmatched. The CDR3 nucleotides are TGTGCCAGCAGGCGGACAGGCAACACGAACACCGGGGAGCTGTTTTTT. Amino acids: CASRRTGNTNTGELFF.

The chain uses TRBV4-3 and TRBJ2-2; the D is unclear. The CDR3 extends over 13 amino acids. The germline gives CDR1 LGHNA, CDR2 YSLEER. V was pared by 1 base and J by 4 bases, with 4 bases between. The CDR3 DNA reads as TGCGCCAGCAGCCAAGGTATCACCGGGGAGCTGTTTTTT. Translation: CASSQGITGELFF.

The V and J genes are TRBV6-4 and TRBJ1-2; TRBD1 is a possible D gene (5 bases). V was cut by 0 bases and J by 6 bases, with 14 bases left in between. This CDR3 region has 15 residues. The germline V gene encodes CDR1 MRHNA and CDR2 SNTAGT. DNA for the CDR3: TGTGCCAGCAGTGACTCGTGGGGGAGCGAGGATGGCTACACCTTC. It specifies CASSDSWGSEDGYTF.

This rearrangement joins TRBV30 to TRBJ2-2; TRBD1 aligns across 10 bases. The junction had 7 bases not matched to a gene; V was cut back by 7 bases and J by 8 bases. Germline CDR1 GTSNPN, CDR2 SVGIG (reference sequence). The CDR3 spans 13 residues. Here the CDR3 reads CALSGQGLGELFF. CDR3 bases: TGTGCCTTATCGGGACAGGGGTTAGGGGAGCTGTTTTTT.

CDR3 in DNA: TGTGCCAGTAGTACCCCGCGACTGTTTTTT. It is translated as CASSTPRLFF. V gene TRBV19 combines with J gene TRBJ1-4; no clear D. Germline V lookup: CDR1 LNHDA, CDR2 SQIVND (reference sequence). This CDR3 contains 10 residues. With 4 bases removed from V and 13 bases from J, the gap between germline ends came to 7 bases.

For the CDR3, the DNA is TGCGCCAGCAGCTTGGGTGGGGCCTATCAGCCCCAGCATTTT. Protein: CASSLGGAYQPQHF. This chain uses TRBV5-1 with TRBJ1-5; D may be TRBD1 (5 bases). The CDR3 is 14 residues long. V was clipped by 0 bases and J by 5 bases, with 9 bases between them. Germline V gene lookup returns CDR1 SGHRS and CDR2 YFSETQ.

The genes are TRBV2 and TRBJ2-1; D gene unclear. Trimming took off 2 bases at V and 5 bases at J, with 4 bases between the two ends. Germline lookup yields CDR1 SNHLY and CDR2 FYNNEI. The CDR3 is 12 residues long. The CDR3 sequence is CASSESDNEQFF. DNA of the CDR3: TGTGCCAGCAGTGAATCGGACAATGAGCAGTTCTTC.

The chain has TRBV15 and TRBJ2-5; a weak D match, TRBD1 (6 bases). Trimming left V 0 bases short and J 2 bases short, with 10 bases between. Germline CDR1 is LNHNV and CDR2 is YYDKDF (reference sequence). The CDR3 loop spans 15 amino acids. CDR3 region: CATSRDRGQQETQYF. The CDR3 bases are TGTGCCACCAGCAGAGATCGTGGACAGCAAGAGACCCAGTACTTC.

Here the CDR3 reads CASSISLGESQPQHF. DNA for the CDR3: TGTGCCAGTAGTATTTCATTGGGGGAGTCCCAGCCCCAGCATTTT. The chain combines TRBV19 with TRBJ1-5, with TRBD1 as a possible D gene (5 bases). CDR1 LNHDA and CDR2 SQIVND come from the germline V gene (reference sequence). The CDR3 has 15 amino acids. Trimming shortened V by 3 bases and J by 7 bases, and 16 bases separated the two germline ends.

The chain employs TRBV30 and TRBJ1-6, with TRBD1 matching 8 bases. From germline, CDR1 is GTSNPN and CDR2 SVGIG (reference sequence). With V trimmed by 5 bases and J by 7 bases, 1 base remained unmatched. CDR3 length: 12 amino acids. The CDR3 spells CAWGQGNSPLHF. The CDR3 bases are TGTGCCTGGGGACAGGGCAATTCACCCCTCCACTTT.

The V gene is TRBV6-2 or TRBV6-3, the J gene TRBJ2-2; no clear D. In germline, CDR1 is MNHEY, CDR2 SVGEGT. Trimming stripped 4 bases from V and 2 bases from J, with 8 bases between. This CDR3 is built from 14 residues. DNA for the CDR3: TGTGCCAGCAGTTGGACCTTAAACACCGGGGAGCTGTTTTTT. Protein: CASSWTLNTGELFF.

J is TRBJ1-1 and V is TRBV28; the match to TRBD1 covers 7 bases. Germline V gene sequence: CDR1 MDHEN, CDR2 SYDVKM. CDR3 size: 11 residues. The J segment lost 10 bases and the V segment lost 6 bases, leaving 5 bases of the junction unmatched. CDR3: CASRTGQAAFF. CDR3 bases: TGTGCCAGCAGAACCGGACAGGCAGCTTTCTTT.

The chain recombines TRBV5-1 with TRBJ2-1, with 9 bases fitting TRBD2. The CDR3 is made up of 16 amino acids. Unmatched junction bases numbered 9, after V lost 4 bases and J lost 4 bases. Germline V CDR1 and CDR2: SGHRS, YFSETQ. CDR3 residues: CASSKPQLAGYNEQFF. CDR3 in DNA: TGCGCCAGCAGCAAACCCCAGCTAGCGGGGTACAATGAGCAGTTCTTC.

The chain combines TRBV15 with TRBJ1-6; the D gene is possibly TRBD1 (6 bases). The germline V gene encodes CDR1 LNHNV and CDR2 YYDKDF (reference sequence). The V end lost 6 bases, the J end lost 5 bases, and 11 bases lay between the germline ends. The CDR3 sequence is 14 residues long. The CDR3: CATRIGQHNSPLHF. The CDR3 DNA reads TGTGCCACCAGAATAGGACAGCATAATTCACCCCTCCACTTT.